Listed here is a single TCR beta chain. This clone's antigen is unknown. Base qualities are not at hand, and no much larger clone is one base apart. This entry is derived from a study of blood T cell repertoires in COVID-19 (dated by TCRdb to 2018 to 2020). About the full investigation: Samples covering the acute and convalescent phases of COVID-19 were provided by collaborators in the United States, Italy and Spain. The prospective study material was composed of cDNA or gDNA derived from T cells, B-cell-depleted T cells, or PBMCs. Deeply sampled blood TCRbeta repertoires from subjects exposed to, actively infected with, or recovered from COVID-19 were included in the dataset. The repertoires were released in a freely available public database intended as a resource for research on the immune response to SARS-CoV-2. The samples were drawn from the first 160 participants of the ongoing ImmuneRACE study and from 1,254 subjects provided by 6 global collaborators. Sample metadata almost always included a de-identified subject ID, COVID-19 status, age in years and sex. Where available, HLA class I and class II types were obtained from metadata supplied by the sample provider rather than from assay-based typing.

What the authors observed across the whole study: The quantity of clinical and demographic metadata differed by source and by participant and was supplied without curation.

TCRbeta CDR3 regions were amplified from genomic DNA using the immunoSEQ Assay, a bias-controlled multiplex PCR. Per the original workflow: The number of nucleated cells in each sample was estimated by amplification of reference gene primers within the assay. To quantify the absolute abundance of each unique TCRbeta CDR3 rearrangement, sequence reads were collapsed and filtered. For each sample, productive Simpson clonality was calculated by taking the square root of Simpson's diversity index across productive rearrangements. TCRdb took over this immuneACCESS table, retaining in-frame rearrangements with V and J assigned. Such tables are incomplete; in checked studies, under half of the missing clones stem from an unresolved V gene, and the remainder is unexplained. That table supplies the V and J calls and clone size; D and trimming were determined from the DNA. This sample has tens of thousands of clones in its table, and around 90% of those were observed once. About 5% of the sample belongs to the ten largest clones.

From the cysteine up to the phenylalanine, the CDR3 has a length of 12 residues. The retained sequence is limited to the CDR3, 36 bases, with the frame set at the first base. V gives up 5 bases and J gives up 9 bases, and the segment between their germline ends measures 11 bases. Based on the germline V gene, the CDR1 and CDR2 sequences are SGHTA and FQGNSA. Each collaborating institution followed its own protocols to collect whole blood in K2EDTA tubes. For TCRbeta analysis, collaborators shipped samples in one of three forms: frozen whole blood, isolated PBMCs, or DNA extracted from either of those sample types.

Sequencing was done on a sample of peripheral blood. The rearranged segments are TRBV7-2 and TRBJ2-1, with a weak D call of TRBD2 (6 bases match). The clonotype comes from a human donor in a cohort sampled during active COVID-19. The CDR3 protein sequence reads: CASSNTGVEQFF. The nucleotides are TGTGCCAGCAGCAACACGGGGGTTGAGCAGTTCTTC.